A selection of T cell receptor beta chains follows, all from one sample in a study of T cells in Graves' hyperthyroidism and ophthalmopathy. TCRdb analysed the multiplex PCR reads with MiXCR anew, one entry per CDR3 protein. The table lists 250,000 to 300,000 distinct CDR3 sequences, roughly 15% of them singletons, with about 14% in the top ten. Sequenced: blood. These receptors were taken from a woman aged 35 to 49 with Graves' hyperthyroidism that later progressed to Graves' ophthalmopathy. Each CDR3 is given with its conserved first and last residue. The D gene is left open where the match is weak. For some rows the clone size is stated as once, few or many, or as a class when expanded; others skip it.

clone size: NA; J gene: TRBJ2-5; D gene: TRBD2; V gene: TRBV9; CDR3 protein: CASSPSGRPPGGTQYF; CDR3 DNA: TGTGCCAGCAGCCCTAGCGGGAGGCCTCCCGGGGGGACCCAGTACTTC
clone size: many; J gene: TRBJ2-1; D gene: TRBD2; V gene: TRBV10-3; CDR3 protein: CAISGGTSADEQFF; CDR3 DNA: TGTGCCATCAGTGGAGGGACTAGCGCAGATGAGCAGTTCTTC
clone size: many; J gene: TRBJ2-7; D gene: NA; V gene: TRBV29-1; CDR3 protein: CSVDRETYEQYF; CDR3 DNA: TGCAGCGTTGACAGGGAGACCTACGAGCAGTACTTC
clone size: few; J gene: TRBJ2-7; D gene: NA; V gene: TRBV11-2; CDR3 protein: CASSQTGYEQYF; CDR3 DNA: TGTGCCAGCAGCCAGACAGGCTACGAGCAGTACTTC
clone size: NA; J gene: TRBJ2-1; D gene: TRBD2; V gene: TRBV29-1; CDR3 protein: CSVTSGRGNEQFF; CDR3 DNA: TGCAGCGTAACTAGCGGGAGGGGCAATGAGCAGTTCTTC
clone size: many; J gene: TRBJ2-7; D gene: NA; V gene: TRBV11-2; CDR3 protein: CASSLGAGSYEQYF; CDR3 DNA: TGTGCCAGCAGCTTAGGCGCCGGCTCCTACGAGCAGTACTTC
clone size: NA; J gene: TRBJ2-3; D gene: TRBD2; V gene: TRBV9; CDR3 protein: CASSVGREGTDTQYF; CDR3 DNA: TGTGCCAGCAGCGTAGGGCGGGAGGGCACAGATACGCAGTATTTT
clone size: many; J gene: TRBJ1-5; D gene: NA; V gene: TRBV20-1; CDR3 protein: CSAYDRINQPQHF; CDR3 DNA: TGCAGTGCTTACGACCGCATCAATCAGCCCCAGCATTTT
clone size: many; J gene: TRBJ1-1; D gene: NA; V gene: TRBV20-1; CDR3 protein: CSARDLQWDHTEAFF; CDR3 DNA: TGCAGTGCTAGAGATCTACAATGGGACCACACTGAAGCTTTCTTT
clone size: many; J gene: TRBJ2-1; D gene: TRBD2; V gene: TRBV9; CDR3 protein: CASSSSGRVNEQFF; CDR3 DNA: TGTGCCAGCAGCAGTAGCGGGAGGGTTAATGAGCAGTTCTTC
clone size: NA; J gene: TRBJ1-1; D gene: NA; V gene: TRBV19; CDR3 protein: CASRATVLTEAFF; CDR3 DNA: TGTGCCAGTAGGGCGACAGTTCTCACTGAAGCTTTCTTT
clone size: many; J gene: TRBJ2-7; D gene: TRBD2; V gene: TRBV20-1; CDR3 protein: CSASTSGSIYEQYF; CDR3 DNA: TGCAGTGCCAGCACCAGCGGGAGTATCTACGAGCAGTACTTC
clone size: many; J gene: TRBJ2-2; D gene: TRBD2; V gene: TRBV27; CDR3 protein: CASSDIGRAVTKDVRLFF; CDR3 DNA: TGTGCCAGCAGTGATATAGGGAGGGCGGTAACGAAGGATGTGCGGCTGTTTTTT
clone size: many; J gene: TRBJ2-7; D gene: NA; V gene: TRBV11-2; CDR3 protein: CASSPYYEQYF; CDR3 DNA: TGTGCCAGCAGCCCCTACTACGAGCAGTACTTC
clone size: many; J gene: TRBJ1-5; D gene: NA; V gene: TRBV28; CDR3 protein: CASSSLTQPQHF; CDR3 DNA: TGTGCCAGCAGTTCCCTCACACAGCCCCAGCATTTT
clone size: many; J gene: TRBJ2-1; D gene: TRBD1; V gene: TRBV15; CDR3 protein: CATSREQGALNNEQFF; CDR3 DNA: TGTGCCACCAGCAGAGAACAGGGGGCGCTTAACAATGAGCAGTTCTTC
clone size: NA; J gene: TRBJ1-5; D gene: NA; V gene: TRBV20-1; CDR3 protein: CSADQAGKNQPQHF; CDR3 DNA: TGCAGTGCTGACCAGGCAGGGAAGAATCAGCCCCAGCATTTT
clone size: many; J gene: TRBJ2-7; D gene: NA; V gene: TRBV7-9; CDR3 protein: CASSKTQIRDSRDEQYF; CDR3 DNA: TGTGCCAGCAGCAAGACCCAGATACGGGACTCGCGGGACGAGCAGTACTTC
clone size: many; J gene: TRBJ2-1; D gene: TRBD2; V gene: TRBV2; CDR3 protein: CASSDGRGIPLSSYNEQFF; CDR3 DNA: TGTGCCAGCAGTGATGGGAGGGGAATCCCCCTTAGCTCCTACAATGAGCAGTTCTTC
clone size: many; J gene: TRBJ1-4; D gene: NA; V gene: TRBV20-1; CDR3 protein: CSARDSFNEKLFF; CDR3 DNA: TGCAGTGCTAGGGACTCTTTCAATGAAAAACTGTTTTTT
clone size: NA; J gene: TRBJ2-1; D gene: NA; V gene: TRBV12-3/TRBV12-4; CDR3 protein: CASHFTGSPYNEQFF; CDR3 DNA: TGTGCCAGCCATTTCACCGGGAGCCCCTACAATGAGCAGTTCTTC
clone size: many; J gene: TRBJ2-1; D gene: TRBD1; V gene: TRBV9; CDR3 protein: CASSALDRAYNEQFF; CDR3 DNA: TGTGCCAGCAGCGCCCTGGACAGGGCATACAATGAGCAGTTCTTC
clone size: many; J gene: TRBJ2-1; D gene: TRBD2; V gene: TRBV7-9; CDR3 protein: CASSLLWGLAGLNEQFF; CDR3 DNA: TGTGCCAGCAGCCTCCTTTGGGGGCTAGCGGGGCTCAATGAGCAGTTCTTC
clone size: NA; J gene: TRBJ1-2; D gene: TRBD1; V gene: TRBV2; CDR3 protein: CASIEWTGELDGYTF; CDR3 DNA: TGTGCCAGCATCGAATGGACAGGGGAATTGGATGGCTACACCTTC
clone size: few; J gene: TRBJ2-1; D gene: NA; V gene: TRBV5-1; CDR3 protein: CASSFLVRSPTHNEQFF; CDR3 DNA: TGCGCCAGCAGCTTTTTGGTTAGGAGCCCCACCCACAATGAGCAGTTCTTC
clone size: NA; J gene: TRBJ1-4; D gene: NA; V gene: TRBV30; CDR3 protein: CAWSRQLNEKLFF; CDR3 DNA: TGTGCCTGGAGTCGACAGTTAAATGAAAAACTGTTTTTT
clone size: NA; J gene: TRBJ2-1; D gene: NA; V gene: TRBV7-8; CDR3 protein: CASILGLEGVSFF; CDR3 DNA: TGCGCCAGCATCCTCGGGCTAGAGGGAGTTTCGTTCTTC
clone size: many; J gene: TRBJ2-1; D gene: NA; V gene: TRBV6-5; CDR3 protein: CASSYSIFGRTRLWNEQFF; CDR3 DNA: TGTGCCAGCAGTTACTCGATCTTTGGTCGGACAAGACTTTGGAATGAGCAGTTCTTC
clone size: many; J gene: TRBJ2-7; D gene: NA; V gene: TRBV2; CDR3 protein: CASSLPGLLGPYEQYF; CDR3 DNA: TGTGCCAGCAGTCTTCCGGGACTTTTAGGGCCCTACGAGCAGTACTTC
clone size: many; J gene: TRBJ2-7; D gene: TRBD2; V gene: TRBV6-5; CDR3 protein: CASSYGAGDYEQYF; CDR3 DNA: TGTGCCAGCAGTTACGGCGCGGGAGACTACGAGCAGTACTTC
clone size: many; J gene: TRBJ2-1; D gene: TRBD2; V gene: TRBV12-3/TRBV12-4; CDR3 protein: CASSPTSGAYNEQFF; CDR3 DNA: TGTGCCAGCAGTCCCACTAGCGGGGCCTACAATGAGCAGTTCTTC
clone size: many; J gene: TRBJ2-5; D gene: TRBD2; V gene: TRBV15; CDR3 protein: CATSRDPSGRPQETQYF; CDR3 DNA: TGTGCCACCAGCAGAGACCCTAGCGGGAGACCTCAAGAGACCCAGTACTTC
clone size: NA; J gene: TRBJ2-2; D gene: NA; V gene: TRBV19; CDR3 protein: CASSMWGFGELFF; CDR3 DNA: TGTGCCAGTAGTATGTGGGGTTTCGGGGAGCTGTTTTTT
clone size: NA; J gene: TRBJ1-2; D gene: TRBD1; V gene: TRBV2; CDR3 protein: CASTRDRGQEGYTF; CDR3 DNA: TGTGCCAGCACTAGGGACAGGGGGCAGGAAGGCTACACCTTC
clone size: many; J gene: TRBJ1-2; D gene: TRBD1; V gene: TRBV28; CDR3 protein: CASSRGQGHGYTF; CDR3 DNA: TGTGCCAGCAGTCGAGGACAGGGACACGGCTACACCTTC
clone size: NA; J gene: TRBJ2-3; D gene: NA; V gene: TRBV10-1; CDR3 protein: CASSDMGAITTDTQYF; CDR3 DNA: TGCGCCAGCAGTGATATGGGCGCGATTACCACCGATACGCAGTATTTT
clone size: many; J gene: TRBJ1-1; D gene: NA; V gene: TRBV2; CDR3 protein: CASRPAMGNTEAFF; CDR3 DNA: TGTGCCAGCAGACCCGCGATGGGTAACACTGAAGCTTTCTTT
clone size: many; J gene: TRBJ1-2; D gene: NA; V gene: TRBV28; CDR3 protein: CASSFLRGGFYGYTF; CDR3 DNA: TGTGCCAGCAGTTTCCTACGGGGAGGGTTTTATGGCTACACCTTC
clone size: NA; J gene: TRBJ2-5; D gene: NA; V gene: TRBV11-2; CDR3 protein: CASSPDRREETQYF; CDR3 DNA: TGTGCCAGCAGCCCAGACCGGAGAGAAGAGACCCAGTACTTC
clone size: many; J gene: TRBJ1-3; D gene: NA; V gene: TRBV2; CDR3 protein: CASSRDGSGNTIYF; CDR3 DNA: TGTGCCAGCAGTAGGGACGGCTCTGGAAACACCATATATTTT
clone size: NA; J gene: TRBJ1-5; D gene: NA; V gene: TRBV19; CDR3 protein: CASSIGRLRALNQPQHF; CDR3 DNA: TGTGCCAGTAGTATAGGACGGCTCAGGGCGCTCAATCAGCCCCAGCATTTT
clone size: NA; J gene: TRBJ2-3; D gene: NA; V gene: TRBV2; CDR3 protein: CATTQVDTQYF; CDR3 DNA: TGTGCCACAACCCAAGTAGATACGCAGTATTTT
clone size: many; J gene: TRBJ2-6; D gene: NA; V gene: TRBV11-2; CDR3 protein: CASSLRTGPGANVLTF; CDR3 DNA: TGTGCCAGCAGCTTACGGACCGGACCTGGGGCCAACGTCCTGACTTTC